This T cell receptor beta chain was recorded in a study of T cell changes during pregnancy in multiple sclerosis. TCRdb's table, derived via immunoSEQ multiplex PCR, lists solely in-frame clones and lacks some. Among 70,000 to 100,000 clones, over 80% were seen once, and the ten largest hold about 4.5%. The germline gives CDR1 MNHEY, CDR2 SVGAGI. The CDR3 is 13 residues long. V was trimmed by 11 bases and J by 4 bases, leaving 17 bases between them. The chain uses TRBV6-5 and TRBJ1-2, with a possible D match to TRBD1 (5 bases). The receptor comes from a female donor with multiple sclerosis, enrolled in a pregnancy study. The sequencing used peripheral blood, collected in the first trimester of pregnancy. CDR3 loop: CAALDSSVYGYTF. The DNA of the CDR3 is TGTGCCGCACTCGACAGTTCCGTCTATGGCTACACCTTC.